Each of the 26 T cell receptor beta chains below was sequenced from the same sample in a study of T cell responses to AZD1222 COVID-19 vaccine. The data were produced by immunoSEQ multiplex PCR, yet TCRdb's version contains in-frame clones alone and is incomplete. The table shows about 87,000 clones, with roughly 88% occurring only once. The specimen comprised peripheral blood, sampled on day 0 of AZD1222 vaccination. These receptors were taken from an adult in good health.

CDR3 in amino acids: CASSSPGTSYEQYF. CDR3 bases: TGTGCCAGCAGTTCTCCCGGGACTAGCTACGAGCAGTACTTC. The chain links TRBV5-4 to TRBJ2-7; TRBD2 matches at 8 bases. From germline, CDR1 is SGHNT and CDR2 YYREEE (reference sequence). This CDR3 spans 14 amino acids. The V gene end was trimmed by 5 bases and the J gene end by 3 bases; junction bases not matched to a gene: 7.

The chain recombines TRBV7-3 with TRBJ1-2, with D uncertain. The germline V gene has CDR1 SGHTA and CDR2 FQGTGA. The CDR3 is made up of 13 amino acids. V was pared by 5 bases and J by 4 bases, with 11 bases between. The CDR3 coding sequence is TGTGCCAGCAGCGAAGAAGTGGGCTATGGCTACACCTTC. Translated: CASSEEVGYGYTF.

The chain combines TRBV5-1 with TRBJ2-7; 8 bases are a match to TRBD1. CDR1 and CDR2 (germline): SGHRS, YFSETQ. Trimming cost V 1 base and J 1 base; bases outside gene matches: 4. This CDR3 has 15 amino acids. The CDR3 protein is CASSLQQGASYEQYF. Here the CDR3 DNA reads TGCGCCAGCAGCTTGCAGCAGGGGGCATCCTACGAGCAGTACTTC. The full variable domain, its missing parts supplied by reference TRBV5-1 and TRBJ2-7, is KAGVTQTPRYLIKTRGQQVTLSCSPISGHRSVSWYQQTPGQGLQFLFEYFSETQRNKGNFPGRFSGRQFSNSRSEMNVSTLELGDSALYLCASSLQQGASYEQYFGPGTRLTVT.

V and J are TRBV6-4 and TRBJ1-1; D may be TRBD1 (6 bases). CDR3 length: 15 residues. Germline V gene data show CDR1 as MRHNA and CDR2 as SNTAGT. The ends were cut back, 0 bases at V and 5 bases at J, with 13 bases in the middle. In nucleotides, the CDR3 is TGTGCCAGCAGTGACTCGAATGGGGGGGCGACTGAAGCTTTCTTT. This codes for CASSDSNGGATEAFF.

The J gene is TRBJ1-1, the V gene TRBV25-1; a possible D gene is TRBD1 (6 bases). The germline V gene encodes CDR1 MGHDK and CDR2 SYGVNS. Trimming took off 4 bases at V and 8 bases at J, with 14 bases between the two ends. This CDR3 has 13 residues. In nucleotides, the CDR3 is TGTGCCAGCAGTGGAGGCCCCGGGACAGAAGCTTTCTTT. The encoded protein is CASSGGPGTEAFF. Full variable domain (missing parts from reference TRBV25-1 and TRBJ1-1): EADIYQTPRYLVIGTGKKITLECSQTMGHDKMYWYQQDPGMELHLIHYSYGVNSTEKGDLSSESTVSRIRTEHFPLTLESARPSHTSQYLCASSGGPGTEAFFGQGTRLTVV.

The V and J genes are TRBV12-3 or TRBV12-4 and TRBJ2-1, with D unresolved. With 3 bases removed from V and 8 bases from J, the gap between germline ends came to 5 bases. The CDR3 contains 11 residues. This CDR3 reads CASSFFDEQFF. The CDR3 DNA is TGTGCCAGCAGTTTTTTCGATGAGCAGTTCTTC.

CDR3 amino acids: CASSHWAGKGEQYF. Written as DNA, the CDR3 is TGTGCCAGCAGCCATTGGGCTGGAAAAGGCGAGCAGTACTTC. The rearrangement joins TRBV14 to TRBJ2-7; no firm D call. The CDR3 totals 14 residues. With 3 bases removed from V and 6 bases from J, the gap between germline ends came to 15 bases. Germline lookup yields CDR1 SGHDN and CDR2 FVKESK.

This chain uses TRBV6-5 with TRBJ1-2, with TRBD1 matching 8 bases. Trimming removed 4 bases from V and 8 bases from J; junction bases left unmatched: 6. The CDR3 contains 13 residues. Germline CDR1 and CDR2: MNHEY and SVGAGI. The CDR3 region has the DNA TGTGCCAGCAGTTGGACAGGGACGAGGGGCTACACCTTC. It encodes CASSWTGTRGYTF.

Only one count was recorded for this clone. The chain employs TRBV6-5 and TRBJ1-2, with D possibly being TRBD1 (5 bases). In germline, CDR1 is MNHEY, CDR2 SVGAGI. The CDR3 consists of 15 residues. Trimming shortened V by 2 bases and J by 4 bases, and 14 bases separated the two germline ends. The CDR3 region is CASSYQGAKSYGYTF. CDR3 nucleotide sequence: TGTGCCAGCAGTTACCAGGGTGCGAAAAGCTATGGCTACACCTTC.

V usage is TRBV28 and J usage is TRBJ2-5, with 15 bases lining up with TRBD2. This CDR3 spans 19 amino acids. V shed 1 base and J 7 bases; nucleotides not matched to a gene: 13. CDR1 and CDR2 from the germline V gene are MDHEN and SYDVKM. The CDR3 nucleotides are TGTGCCAGCAGTTTATATGGACTAGCGGGAGGGAATACCAAGTCGACCCAGTACTTC. It translates to CASSLYGLAGGNTKSTQYF.

In its sample, this clone was seen once. The chain recombines TRBV18 with TRBJ1-1, with D unclear. Looked up from germline, CDR1 is KGHSH and CDR2 is LQKENI. Trimming took 0 bases from V and 5 from J, leaving 13 bases between them. This CDR3 is 15 amino acids long. This CDR3 is CASSPPSATRTEAFF. The DNA of the CDR3 is TGTGCCAGCTCACCACCGTCCGCCACGAGGACTGAAGCTTTCTTT.

This clone has only one observation. This sequence joins TRBV18 and TRBJ2-5, with a tentative D call TRBD1 (6 bases). The CDR3 runs to 14 residues. CDR1 is KGHSH and CDR2 is LQKENI in the germline V gene. The V end was cut by 0 bases, the J end by 5 bases, with 10 bases between. CDR3: CASSPPPQGETQYF. The CDR3 region has the DNA TGTGCCAGCTCACCACCCCCCCAGGGGGAGACCCAGTACTTC.

The CDR3 sequence: CASSDSGDHEAFF. Here the CDR3 DNA reads TGCGCCAGCAGTGACTCGGGGGATCACGAAGCTTTCTTT. This rearrangement joins TRBV10-2 to TRBJ1-1; D possibly corresponds to TRBD1 (5 bases). V dropped 3 bases and J dropped 8 bases, with 13 bases sitting between them. The CDR3 runs to 13 residues. From germline, CDR1 is WSHSY and CDR2 SAAADI.

The genes are TRBV21-1 and TRBJ2-1; the table assigns TRBD2, which was not confirmed against the DNA. TRBV21-1 is flagged as a pseudogene. The length of the CDR3 is 16 residues. CDR3 sequence (DNA): TGTGCCAGCAGCAAAGGGAGAGGGTGCTCCTACAATGAGCAGTTCTTC. It encodes CASSKGRGCSYNEQFF.

This clone was counted a single time. The chain carries TRBV10-3 and TRBJ1-2, with a tentative D call TRBD1 (6 bases). Germline CDR1 reads ENHRY; CDR2 reads SYGVKD. CDR3 size: 11 residues. Deletions cut 7 bases from V and 6 bases from J, with 9 bases between. CDR3 loop: CAINYRDGYTF. CDR3 coding DNA: TGTGCCATCAACTACAGGGATGGCTACACCTTC.

The rearrangement links TRBV4-1 to TRBJ1-5; D not resolved. V lost 1 base, J lost 0 bases, and 7 bases lay in between. The CDR3 extends over 15 amino acids. Per germline, CDR1 MGHRA and CDR2 YSYEKL. The CDR3 DNA is TGCGCCAGCAGCCAAGGACGGAATAGCAATCAGCCCCAGCATTTT. Protein: CASSQGRNSNQPQHF.

The CDR3 nucleotides read TGTGCCAGCAGTGCGTGGACTAGCGGGAGCTCCTACAATGAGCAGTTCTTC. This translates into CASSAWTSGSSYNEQFF. This chain joins TRBV27 and TRBJ2-1; 13 nucleotides line up with TRBD2. The germline V gene has CDR1 MNHEY and CDR2 SMNVEV (reference sequence). This CDR3 region has 17 residues. J gave up 0 bases and V 5 bases, and 4 bases lay outside the gene matches.

The V call is TRBV5-4, the J call TRBJ1-4, with 7 bases fitting TRBD1. CDR1 is SGHNT and CDR2 is YYREEE in the germline V gene (reference sequence). V trimming: 2 bases; J trimming: 7 bases; junction bases outside the gene matches: 8. The CDR3 runs 15 residues. CDR3 residues: CASSFRQGRGEKLFF. The DNA of the CDR3 is TGTGCCAGCAGCTTCAGACAGGGTAGAGGTGAAAAACTGTTTTTT.

This chain joins TRBV28 and TRBJ1-2; TRBD1 is a possible D gene (5 bases). The CDR3 contains 14 residues. V shed 6 bases and J shed 4 bases, with 15 bases lying between them. In germline, CDR1 is MDHEN, CDR2 SYDVKM. Here the CDR3 reads CASSVRGGGYGYTF. CDR3 DNA sequence: TGTGCCAGCAGCGTCCGGGGGGGAGGCTATGGCTACACCTTC.

The chain uses TRBV5-6 and TRBJ2-3, with 15 bases matching TRBD2. The CDR3 extends over 18 amino acids. CDR1 SGHDT and CDR2 YYEEEE come from the germline V gene. V shed 2 bases and J 2 bases; nucleotides not matched to a gene: 6. The CDR3 sequence is CASSFGLAGGGLTDTQYF. In nucleotides, the CDR3 is TGTGCCAGCAGCTTCGGACTAGCGGGAGGGGGACTCACAGATACGCAGTATTTT. The full variable domain, completed using reference TRBV5-6 and TRBJ2-3, is DAGVTQSPTHLIKTRGQQVTLRCSPKSGHDTVSWYQQALGQGPQFIFQYYEEEERQRGNFPDRFSGHQFPNYSSELNVNALLLGDSALYLCASSFGLAGGGLTDTQYFGPGTRLTVL.

This chain connects TRBV7-2 to TRBJ1-1, with 11 positions matching TRBD1. CDR3 length: 13 residues. Germline V gene lookup returns CDR1 SGHTA and CDR2 FQGNSA. With 5 bases clipped from V and 11 bases from J, the junction kept 7 bases outside the gene matches. The CDR3 DNA reads TGTGCCAGCAGCACCCGGACAGGGGGCCCTGCTTTCTTT. It codes for CASSTRTGGPAFF.

J is TRBJ1-2 and V is TRBV28, with 8 bases identical to TRBD1. The CDR3 runs to 13 residues. V shed 7 bases, J shed 8 bases, and the junction held 9 bases outside the gene matches. CDR1 is MDHEN and CDR2 is SYDVKM in the germline V gene. Here the CDR3 DNA reads TGTGCCAGCAATTACGCAGGGGGCTACGGCTACACCTTC. Translated: CASNYAGGYGYTF.

The rearrangement links TRBV5-1 to TRBJ2-2, with TRBD2 matching 9 bases. The germline V gene has CDR1 SGHRS and CDR2 YFSETQ. J lost 6 bases, V lost 7 bases, and 10 bases had no gene match. The CDR3 extends over 15 amino acids. The CDR3 DNA is TGCGCCAGCGCGGGAAATAGCGGGAGATCCGGGGAGCTGTTTTTT. Translated: CASAGNSGRSGELFF. Using reference TRBV5-1 and TRBJ2-2 for the parts outside the CDR3, the full variable domain is KAGVTQTPRYLIKTRGQQVTLSCSPISGHRSVSWYQQTPGQGLQFLFEYFSETQRNKGNFPGRFSGRQFSNSRSEMNVSTLELGDSALYLCASAGNSGRSGELFFGEGSRLTVL.

The chain links TRBV5-1 to TRBJ1-2; 9 bases align to TRBD1. CDR3 length: 14 residues. Germline V CDR1 and CDR2: SGHRS, YFSETQ. V gave up 2 bases and J gave up 5 bases; unmatched junction bases: 4. The DNA of the CDR3 is TGCGCCAGCAGCTTTGGGGGACAGGGTTATGGCTACACCTTC. This encodes CASSFGGQGYGYTF.

The rearrangement joins TRBV12-3 or TRBV12-4 to TRBJ2-2; no clear D gene. The CDR3 totals 13 residues. V was cut by 3 bases and J by 4 bases, with 6 bases left in between. The CDR3 DNA sequence: TGTGCCAGCAGTTTCGACCGCACCGGGGAGCTGTTTTTT. Protein sequence: CASSFDRTGELFF.

This chain links TRBV19 with TRBJ2-1; D gene ambiguous. CDR3 length: 14 amino acids. V lost 1 base, J lost 4 bases, and 8 bases lay in between. Germline loops: CDR1 LNHDA, CDR2 SQIVND (reference sequence). The CDR3 spells CASSIAGSYNEQFF. The DNA of the CDR3 is TGTGCCAGTAGTATAGCGGGCTCTTACAATGAGCAGTTCTTC.